Listed below are T cell receptor beta chains from one sample, sequenced in a study of blood T cell repertoires in COVID-19. Data came from immunoSEQ multiplex PCR; TCRdb stores just in-frame clones and leaves some out. The sample records under 200,000 clones, 79% being singletons. The sequenced sample consisted of peripheral blood. These TCRs come from a woman aged 55-70 years with COVID-19, enrolled during active disease. The CDR3 runs from the conserved cysteine through the conserved F or W. D genes are given only for firm matches. A row's size may be missing; if present it is once, few, many or a size class.

j_call: TRBJ2-3
clone_size: .
d_call: TRBD1
v_call: TRBV10-3
cdr3_nt: TGTGCCATCAGTGCAAACAGGGGGCGCAGCGCAGATACGCAGTATTTT
cdr3_aa: CAISANRGRSADTQYF

j_call: TRBJ2-1
clone_size: .
d_call: TRBD2
v_call: TRBV4-1
cdr3_nt: TGCGCCAGCAGCCAAGATAGCGGGAGGGGGGTTTACAATGAGCAGTTCTTC
cdr3_aa: CASSQDSGRGVYNEQFF

j_call: TRBJ1-3
clone_size: .
d_call: TRBD1
v_call: TRBV2
cdr3_nt: TGTGCCAGCAGGCTGACAGGGGGCGCTGAATCTGGAAACACCATATATTTT
cdr3_aa: CASRLTGGAESGNTIYF

j_call: TRBJ1-5
clone_size: .
d_call: TRBD1
v_call: TRBV19
cdr3_nt: TGTGCCAGTAGTATTGGGACAGGGGGTCAGCCCCAGCATTTT
cdr3_aa: CASSIGTGGQPQHF

j_call: TRBJ1-4
clone_size: few
d_call: .
v_call: TRBV7-6
cdr3_nt: TGTGCCAGCAGCTTAGCAGGGAGTCCTAATGAAAAACTGTTTTTT
cdr3_aa: CASSLAGSPNEKLFF

j_call: TRBJ2-3
clone_size: .
d_call: .
v_call: TRBV6-2/TRBV6-3
cdr3_nt: TGTGCCAGCAGTTACCGAGGCAGGGGCGCAGATACGCAGTATTTT
cdr3_aa: CASSYRGRGADTQYF

j_call: TRBJ2-7
clone_size: .
d_call: .
v_call: TRBV2
cdr3_nt: TGTGCCAGCAGTGATGGTACAAATGACGAGCAGTACTTC
cdr3_aa: CASSDGTNDEQYF

j_call: TRBJ2-2
clone_size: .
d_call: .
v_call: TRBV11-3
cdr3_nt: TGTGCCAGCAGCTTAAGTGGATGGGCCAGGGGCAAAAACACCGGGGAGCTGTTTTTT
cdr3_aa: CASSLSGWARGKNTGELFF

j_call: TRBJ1-4
clone_size: .
d_call: TRBD1
v_call: TRBV28
cdr3_nt: TGTGCCAGCAGGGCAGGGGGAGAAAAACTGTTTTTT
cdr3_aa: CASRAGGEKLFF

j_call: TRBJ1-2
clone_size: once
d_call: TRBD1
v_call: TRBV27
cdr3_nt: TGTGCCAGCAGTTCCCGGGACAGGAGAACAACTAACTATGGCTACACCTTC
cdr3_aa: CASSSRDRRTTNYGYTF

j_call: TRBJ1-2
clone_size: .
d_call: TRBD1
v_call: TRBV7-2
cdr3_nt: TGTGCCAGCAGCTTAGTTGGGACAGGGGGCGATGGCTACACCTTC
cdr3_aa: CASSLVGTGGDGYTF

j_call: TRBJ2-3
clone_size: .
d_call: TRBD2
v_call: TRBV7-2
cdr3_nt: TGTGCCAGCAGCTTACAAGGCAGGACTAGACTCCCAGATACGCAGTATTTT
cdr3_aa: CASSLQGRTRLPDTQYF

j_call: TRBJ1-4
clone_size: .
d_call: .
v_call: TRBV11-2
cdr3_nt: TGTGCCAGCAGCTACGAGAAAGGGAGGCGTAATGAAAAACTGTTTTTT
cdr3_aa: CASSYEKGRRNEKLFF

j_call: TRBJ2-5
clone_size: .
d_call: TRBD2
v_call: TRBV10-3
cdr3_nt: TGTGCCATCAGAGGCGGGAGGGCCGAAGAGACCCAGTACTTC
cdr3_aa: CAIRGGRAEETQYF

j_call: TRBJ2-7
clone_size: once
d_call: TRBD1
v_call: TRBV5-1
cdr3_nt: TGCGCCAGCAGCTTGACAGGGGGCATATCCTACGAGCAGTACTTC
cdr3_aa: CASSLTGGISYEQYF

j_call: TRBJ2-3
clone_size: .
d_call: TRBD2
v_call: TRBV6-5
cdr3_nt: TGTGCCAGCAGCCGAGCGGGGACTTACACAGATACGCAGTATTTT
cdr3_aa: CASSRAGTYTDTQYF

j_call: TRBJ2-5
clone_size: .
d_call: .
v_call: TRBV19
cdr3_nt: TGTGCCACTGGAGGGGGAGGGCAAGAGACCCAGTACTTC
cdr3_aa: CATGGGGQETQYF

j_call: TRBJ2-7
clone_size: .
d_call: .
v_call: TRBV27
cdr3_nt: TGTGCCAGCAGTCCCCTGGACACTCGCGAGCAGTACTTC
cdr3_aa: CASSPLDTREQYF

j_call: TRBJ2-1
clone_size: .
d_call: TRBD1
v_call: TRBV9
cdr3_nt: TGTGCCAGCAGCGTACCCCGGACAGGTTCCAACAATGAGCAGTTCTTC
cdr3_aa: CASSVPRTGSNNEQFF

j_call: TRBJ2-1
clone_size: few
d_call: TRBD2
v_call: TRBV6-6
cdr3_nt: TGTGCCAGCAGCCCCTTTGTTGGACTAGCGCCCTCCAAGCAGTTCTTC
cdr3_aa: CASSPFVGLAPSKQFF

j_call: TRBJ1-2
clone_size: few
d_call: .
v_call: TRBV28
cdr3_nt: TGTGCCAGCAGTTCTAGGCCGACGGATGGCTACACCTTC
cdr3_aa: CASSSRPTDGYTF

j_call: TRBJ2-1
clone_size: .
d_call: TRBD2
v_call: TRBV7-2
cdr3_nt: TGTGCCAGCAGCTCCCTTTGGGGGGGAAGCTCCTACAATGAGCAGTTCTTC
cdr3_aa: CASSSLWGGSSYNEQFF

j_call: TRBJ1-2
clone_size: .
d_call: .
v_call: TRBV3-1/TRBV3-2
cdr3_nt: TGTGCCAGCAGCCAGCTTCGACAGGACTTCGGTAGTGGCTACACCTTC
cdr3_aa: CASSQLRQDFGSGYTF

j_call: TRBJ2-7
clone_size: .
d_call: TRBD2
v_call: TRBV27
cdr3_nt: TGTGCCAGCAGTTTGGGGGGGTCCAGGAACGAGCAGTACTTC
cdr3_aa: CASSLGGSRNEQYF

j_call: TRBJ2-7
clone_size: .
d_call: .
v_call: TRBV7-8
cdr3_nt: TGTGCCAGCAGCTTAAGCACCTACGAGCAGTACTTC
cdr3_aa: CASSLSTYEQYF

j_call: TRBJ1-6
clone_size: .
d_call: TRBD1
v_call: TRBV28
cdr3_nt: TGTGCCAGCAGTTTGACAGGGGGAAATTCACCCCTCCACTTT
cdr3_aa: CASSLTGGNSPLHF

j_call: TRBJ1-1
clone_size: once
d_call: TRBD1
v_call: TRBV19
cdr3_nt: TGTGCCAGTAGGAACCGGGACAGGGAGAGTGAAGCTTTCTTT
cdr3_aa: CASRNRDRESEAFF

j_call: TRBJ2-3
clone_size: few
d_call: .
v_call: TRBV5-4
cdr3_nt: TGTGCCACCATCGAGCACCGAAACACAGATACGCAGTATTTT
cdr3_aa: CATIEHRNTDTQYF

j_call: TRBJ2-1
clone_size: .
d_call: .
v_call: TRBV10-3
cdr3_nt: TGTGCCATCAGTGAGCCGAATCTAGGTGAGCAGTTCTTC
cdr3_aa: CAISEPNLGEQFF

j_call: TRBJ1-6
clone_size: .
d_call: .
v_call: TRBV7-9
cdr3_nt: TGTGCCAGCAGCTTGTCCCTCGGGGAGTCACCCCTCCACTTT
cdr3_aa: CASSLSLGESPLHF

j_call: TRBJ2-4
clone_size: .
d_call: .
v_call: TRBV27
cdr3_nt: TGTGCCAGCAGTCCGATAGGGGTCTCGGGCAAAAACATTCAGTACTTC
cdr3_aa: CASSPIGVSGKNIQYF

j_call: TRBJ1-2
clone_size: .
d_call: .
v_call: TRBV6-5
cdr3_nt: TGTGCCAGCAGTTACTCGTACCCGAACTCCTATGGCTACACCTTC
cdr3_aa: CASSYSYPNSYGYTF

j_call: TRBJ2-7
clone_size: .
d_call: .
v_call: TRBV15
cdr3_nt: TGTGCCACCAGCAGAGATTTATCGGGGGACTCCTACGAGCAGTACTTC
cdr3_aa: CATSRDLSGDSYEQYF

j_call: TRBJ2-3
clone_size: .
d_call: .
v_call: TRBV14
cdr3_nt: TGTGCCAGCAGCCAAGATAGGAGGGGACGCACAGATACGCAGTATTTT
cdr3_aa: CASSQDRRGRTDTQYF